This T cell receptor (beta chain) appears in the sequencing data of a study of beta chain features in type 1 diabetes. TCRB transcripts that were expressed got sequenced, as all of the isolated RNA had been reverse transcribed. Measured with immunoSEQ multiplex PCR; TCRdb has only the in-frame clones, and not every one. The table has under 300,000 clones, about a tenth seen once; the top ten hold approximately 0.015%. This clone was detected a few times. Its antigen is not known. The authors took one heparinised blood draw, averaging approximately 120 mL, from each donor. General study results and limits: For cells with high TCR expression, cDNA sequencing could yield over-representation. In all four CD4+ subsets, TCRB CDR3 length was significantly, moderately reduced in type 1 diabetes. No resolution was reached here on whether HLA type influences TCRB rearrangement. Patients' naive, central memory and regulatory TCRB repertoires appeared more alike than those of healthy donors.

The V and J ends lost 4 bases and 3 bases, in that order; junction bases with no gene match: 4. The CDR3 covers 16 residues. Germline V gene lookup returns CDR1 LGHNA and CDR2 YNFKEQ. J is TRBJ2-3 and V is TRBV4-2; TRBD2 matches 13 bases. Specimen: naive CD4+ T cells from blood. This clonotype was obtained from a man aged 30 to 39 with type 1 diabetes. The DNA for the CDR3 is TGTGCCAGCAGCCCTCAGACTAGCGGGGGGACAGATACGCAGTATTTT. This encodes CASSPQTSGGTDTQYF.